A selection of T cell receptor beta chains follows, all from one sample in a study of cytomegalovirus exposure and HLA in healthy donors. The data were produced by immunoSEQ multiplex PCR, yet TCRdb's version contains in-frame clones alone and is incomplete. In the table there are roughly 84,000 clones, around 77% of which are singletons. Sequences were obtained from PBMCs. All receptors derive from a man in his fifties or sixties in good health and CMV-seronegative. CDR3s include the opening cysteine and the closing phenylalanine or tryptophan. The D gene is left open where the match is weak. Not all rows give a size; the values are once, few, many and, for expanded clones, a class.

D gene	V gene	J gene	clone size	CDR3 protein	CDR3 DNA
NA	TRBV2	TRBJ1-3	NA	CASSEGSVFSGNTIYF	TGTGCCAGCAGTGAAGGCAGCGTATTCTCTGGAAACACCATATATTTT
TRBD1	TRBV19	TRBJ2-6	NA	CASAGTGGAGANVLTF	TGTGCCAGTGCCGGGACAGGGGGCGCTGGGGCCAACGTCCTGACTTTC
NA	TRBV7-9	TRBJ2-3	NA	CASSVSLSPSTDTQYF	TGTGCCAGCAGCGTCAGTTTATCCCCTAGCACAGATACGCAGTATTTT
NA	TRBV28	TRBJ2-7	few	CASSLQGGYEQYF	TGTGCCAGCAGTTTGCAGGGGGGCTACGAGCAGTACTTC
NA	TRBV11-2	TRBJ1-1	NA	CASSLEISGAGGTEAFF	TGTGCCAGCAGCCTAGAGATATCCGGGGCCGGGGGCACTGAAGCTTTCTTT
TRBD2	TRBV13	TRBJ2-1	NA	CASSPPWTSGYYNEQFF	TGTGCCAGCAGCCCACCGTGGACTAGCGGATACTACAATGAGCAGTTCTTC
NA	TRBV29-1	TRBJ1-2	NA	CSVTQGVNTFGYTF	TGCAGCGTTACCCAAGGGGTTAATACGTTCGGCTACACCTTC
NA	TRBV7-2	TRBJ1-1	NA	CASSLYARGVNTEAFF	TGTGCCAGCAGCTTATACGCTCGGGGGGTGAACACTGAAGCTTTCTTT
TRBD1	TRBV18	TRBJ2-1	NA	CASSPPRGPSRYNEQFF	TGTGCCAGCTCACCACCGAGGGGGCCTTCGAGGTACAATGAGCAGTTCTTC
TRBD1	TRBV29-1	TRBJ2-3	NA	CSVLTGASSTDTQYF	TGCAGCGTGTTAACAGGGGCCTCTAGCACAGATACGCAGTATTTT